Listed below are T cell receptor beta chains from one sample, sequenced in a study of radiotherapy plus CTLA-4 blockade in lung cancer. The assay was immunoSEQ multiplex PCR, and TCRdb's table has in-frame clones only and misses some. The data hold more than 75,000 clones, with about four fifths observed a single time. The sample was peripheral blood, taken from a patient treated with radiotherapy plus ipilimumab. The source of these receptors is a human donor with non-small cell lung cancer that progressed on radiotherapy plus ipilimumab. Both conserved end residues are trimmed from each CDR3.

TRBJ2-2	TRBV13	ASSRGAYTGELF
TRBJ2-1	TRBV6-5	ASSKVTEANEQF
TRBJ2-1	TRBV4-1	ASSQDGGTSANNEQF
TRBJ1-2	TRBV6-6	ASSLGGDQNGYT
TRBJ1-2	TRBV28	ASSKPYQYNDRGGYGYT
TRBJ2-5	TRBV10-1	ASSNGETQY
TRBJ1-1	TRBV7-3	ASSLNGLNTEAF
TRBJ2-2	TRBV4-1	ASSQDLTSSTGELF
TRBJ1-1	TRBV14	ASSQGTGGWFPEAF
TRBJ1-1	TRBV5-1	ASSLWGEINTEAF
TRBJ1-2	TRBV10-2	ASSGRQFDYGYT
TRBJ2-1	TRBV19	ASSMDNEQF
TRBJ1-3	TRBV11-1	ASSRGLASAGNTIY
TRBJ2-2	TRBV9	ASSVEGGGTGELF
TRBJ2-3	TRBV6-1	ASSETPGTGLPTDTQY
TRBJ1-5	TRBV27	ASSSPGRDNQPQH
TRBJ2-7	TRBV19	ASSIRQVGSEQY
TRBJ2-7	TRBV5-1	ASSPGTSGFSAYEQY
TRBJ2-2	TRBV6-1	ASTPDRRNTGELF
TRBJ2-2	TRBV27	ASSPRYWDRGPGELF
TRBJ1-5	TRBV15	ATSRNQGMGSNQPQH
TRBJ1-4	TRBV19	ASSLQGYNEKLF
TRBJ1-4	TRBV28	ASSFRATNEKLF
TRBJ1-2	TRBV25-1	ASSVGSYGYT
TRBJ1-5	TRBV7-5	ARSLLLPNNRQPQH
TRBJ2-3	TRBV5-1	ASSLGLAGVGDTQY
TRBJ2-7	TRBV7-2	ASSLGDRGLGEQY
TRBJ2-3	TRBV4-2	ASSQDGASGRARDTQY
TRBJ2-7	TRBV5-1	ASSLDALGEQY
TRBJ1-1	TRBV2	ASSVMRADTEAF
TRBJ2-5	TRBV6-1	ASSVDSLQETQY
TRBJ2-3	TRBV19	ASSLRQYGRTDTQY
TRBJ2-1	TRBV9	ASNRQDSYNEQF
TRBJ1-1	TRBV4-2	ASSQERRTEAF
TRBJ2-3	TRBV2	ASSRTSGITDTQY